A single T cell receptor beta chain is shown here with its context. Each exposed participant met a COVID-19 case in the 2 weeks preceding study entry. The sample is drawn from a study of blood T cell repertoires in COVID-19. Sequencing was performed with immunoSEQ multiplex PCR; in TCRdb, only in-frame clones are kept and a portion is missing. The profile shows about 240,000 clones, roughly four fifths of them singletons. Germline V gene data show CDR1 as SNHLY and CDR2 as FYNNEI. CDR3 length equals 14 residues. Trimming shortened V by 4 bases and J by 6 bases, and 13 bases separated the two germline ends.

The sequencing input was PBMCs or T cells enriched from blood (not recorded which). The sequence was obtained from a woman between 40 and 55 years old who had been exposed to COVID-19. The chain uses TRBV2 and TRBJ2-1; D is unclear. CDR3 bases: TGTGCCAGCAGTGCATGGTGGAGTTCCAATGAGCAGTTCTTC. It translates to CASSAWWSSNEQFF.